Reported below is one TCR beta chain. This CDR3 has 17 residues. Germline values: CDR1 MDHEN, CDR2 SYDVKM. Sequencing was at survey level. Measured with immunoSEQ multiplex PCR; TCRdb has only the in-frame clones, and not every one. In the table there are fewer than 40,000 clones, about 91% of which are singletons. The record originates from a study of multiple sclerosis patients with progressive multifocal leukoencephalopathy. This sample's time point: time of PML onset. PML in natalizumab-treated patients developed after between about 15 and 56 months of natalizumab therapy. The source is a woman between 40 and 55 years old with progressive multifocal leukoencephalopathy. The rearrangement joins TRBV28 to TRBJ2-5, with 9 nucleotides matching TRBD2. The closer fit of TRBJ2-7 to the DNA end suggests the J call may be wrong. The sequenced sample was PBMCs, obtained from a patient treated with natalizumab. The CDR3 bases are TGTGCCAGCAGCCCTCTCAGCGGGAGGCCTAACTCCTACGAGCAGTACTTC. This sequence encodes CASSPLSGRPNSYEQYF.